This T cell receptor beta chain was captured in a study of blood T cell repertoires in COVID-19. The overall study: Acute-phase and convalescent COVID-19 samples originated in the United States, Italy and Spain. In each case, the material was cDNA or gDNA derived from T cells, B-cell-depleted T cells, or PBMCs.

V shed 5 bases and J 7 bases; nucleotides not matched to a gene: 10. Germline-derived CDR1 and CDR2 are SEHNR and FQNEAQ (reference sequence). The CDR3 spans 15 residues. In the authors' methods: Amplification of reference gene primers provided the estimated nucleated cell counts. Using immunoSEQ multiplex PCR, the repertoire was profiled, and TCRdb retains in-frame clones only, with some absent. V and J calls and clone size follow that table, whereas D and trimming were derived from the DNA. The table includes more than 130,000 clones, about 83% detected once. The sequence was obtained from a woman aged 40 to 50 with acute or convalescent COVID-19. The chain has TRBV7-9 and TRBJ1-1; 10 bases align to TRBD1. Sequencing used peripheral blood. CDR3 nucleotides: TGTGCCAGCAGCACCACCGGGACAGGGGACCTTGAAGCTTTCTTT. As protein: CASSTTGTGDLEAFF. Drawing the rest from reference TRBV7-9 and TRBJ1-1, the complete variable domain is DTGVSQNPRHKITKRGQNVTFRCDPISEHNRLYWYRQTLGQGPEFLTYFQNEAQLEKSRLLSDRFSAERPKGSFSTLEIQRTEQGDSAMYLCASSTTGTGDLEAFFGQGTRLTVV.